Listed here is a single T cell receptor beta chain. This entry is derived from a study of T cell changes during pregnancy in multiple sclerosis. Germline CDR1 is SGDLS and CDR2 is YYNGEE. This CDR3 is 15 amino acids long. Losses at the gene ends were 4 bases for V and 6 bases for J; bases not matched to a gene: 8. The protocol was immunoSEQ multiplex PCR, while the TCRdb copy is restricted to in-frame clones and leaves out a portion. The data contain around 56,000 clones, 90% of them singletons. The sequence was obtained from a female donor in good health, enrolled as a control in a pregnancy study. Sequenced material: peripheral blood, taken in the first trimester of pregnancy. The genes are TRBV9 and TRBJ1-5, with 9 bases identical to TRBD1. The CDR3 DNA reads TGTGCCAGCAGCAAACAGGGGGCCGAAGGTCAGCCCCAGCATTTT. Protein product: CASSKQGAEGQPQHF. The entire variable domain, with the rest obtained from reference TRBV9 and TRBJ1-5, is as follows: DSGVTQTPKHLITATGQRVTLRCSPRSGDLSVYWYQQSLDQGLQFLIQYYNGEERAKGNILERFSAQQFPDLHSELNLSSLELGDSALYFCASSKQGAEGQPQHFGDGTRLSIL.